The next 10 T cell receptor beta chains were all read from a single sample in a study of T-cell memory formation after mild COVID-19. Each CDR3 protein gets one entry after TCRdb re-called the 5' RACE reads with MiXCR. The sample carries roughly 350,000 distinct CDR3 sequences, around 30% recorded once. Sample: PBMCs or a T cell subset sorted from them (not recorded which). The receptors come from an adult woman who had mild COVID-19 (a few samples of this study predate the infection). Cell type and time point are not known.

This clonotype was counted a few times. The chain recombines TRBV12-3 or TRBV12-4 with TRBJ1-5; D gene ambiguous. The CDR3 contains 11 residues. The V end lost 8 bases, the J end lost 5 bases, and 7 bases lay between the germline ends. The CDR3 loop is CASGDYQPQHF. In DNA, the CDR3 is TGTGCCAGCGGCGACTATCAGCCCCAGCATTTT.

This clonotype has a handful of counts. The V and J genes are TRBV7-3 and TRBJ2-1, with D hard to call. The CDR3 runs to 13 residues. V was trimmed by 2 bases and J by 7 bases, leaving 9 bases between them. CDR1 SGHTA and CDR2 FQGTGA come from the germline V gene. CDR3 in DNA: TGTGCCAGCAGCTTAGGGCCCCCAAATGAGCAGTTCTTC. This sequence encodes CASSLGPPNEQFF.

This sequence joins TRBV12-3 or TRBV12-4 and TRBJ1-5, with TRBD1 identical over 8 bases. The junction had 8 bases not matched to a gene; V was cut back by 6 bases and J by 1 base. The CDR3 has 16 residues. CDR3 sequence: CASRRNGQGSNQPQHF. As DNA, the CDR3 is TGTGCCAGCAGACGTAATGGACAGGGAAGCAATCAGCCCCAGCATTTT.

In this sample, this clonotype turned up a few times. The CDR3 reads CASSQGIGYNEQFF. CDR3 sequence (DNA): TGTGCCAGCAGCCAAGGGATAGGCTACAATGAGCAGTTCTTC. The J gene is TRBJ2-1, the V gene TRBV3-1; D uncertain. CDR3 length: 14 amino acids. The germline V and J ends were trimmed by 1 base and 3 bases, with 7 bases remaining between them. Germline lookup yields CDR1 LGHDT and CDR2 YNNKEL (reference sequence).

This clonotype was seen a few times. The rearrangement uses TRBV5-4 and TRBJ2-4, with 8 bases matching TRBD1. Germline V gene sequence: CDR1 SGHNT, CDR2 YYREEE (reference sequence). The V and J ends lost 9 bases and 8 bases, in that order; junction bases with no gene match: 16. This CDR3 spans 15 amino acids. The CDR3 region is CATKPSGTGGDIQYF. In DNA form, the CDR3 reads TGTGCCACAAAACCCTCCGGGACAGGAGGGGACATTCAGTACTTC.

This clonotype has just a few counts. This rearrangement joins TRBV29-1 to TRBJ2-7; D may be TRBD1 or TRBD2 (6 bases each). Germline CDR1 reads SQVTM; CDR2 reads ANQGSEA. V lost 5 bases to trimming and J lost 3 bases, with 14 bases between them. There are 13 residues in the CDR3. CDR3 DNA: TGCAGCGTTCGACATGCGGGACACTACGAGCAGTACTTC. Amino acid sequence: CSVRHAGHYEQYF.

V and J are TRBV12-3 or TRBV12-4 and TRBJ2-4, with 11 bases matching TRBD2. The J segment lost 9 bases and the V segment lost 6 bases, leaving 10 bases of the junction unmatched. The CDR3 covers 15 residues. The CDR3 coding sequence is TGTGCCAGCAGCGGTGGGACTAGCGGCCCTCGCATTCAGTACTTC. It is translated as CASSGGTSGPRIQYF.

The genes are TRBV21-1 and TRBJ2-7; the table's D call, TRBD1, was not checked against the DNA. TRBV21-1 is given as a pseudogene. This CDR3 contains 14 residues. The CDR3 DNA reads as TGTGCCAGCTGCACAGGGGCCAGGGGCTACGAGCAGTACTTC. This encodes CASCTGARGYEQYF.

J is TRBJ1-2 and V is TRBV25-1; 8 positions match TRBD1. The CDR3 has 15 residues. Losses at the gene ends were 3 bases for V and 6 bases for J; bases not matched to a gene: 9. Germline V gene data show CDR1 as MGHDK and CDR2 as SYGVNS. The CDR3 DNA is TGTGCCAGCAGTGACTGGACAGGGCAGGAAGATGGCTACACCTTC. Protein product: CASSDWTGQEDGYTF.

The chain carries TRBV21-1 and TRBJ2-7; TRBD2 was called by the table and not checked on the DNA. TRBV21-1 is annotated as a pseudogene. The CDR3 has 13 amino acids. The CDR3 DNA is TGTGCCCCGGGGGGGAACCCGCCCTACGAGCAGTACTTC. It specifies CAPGGNPPYEQYF.